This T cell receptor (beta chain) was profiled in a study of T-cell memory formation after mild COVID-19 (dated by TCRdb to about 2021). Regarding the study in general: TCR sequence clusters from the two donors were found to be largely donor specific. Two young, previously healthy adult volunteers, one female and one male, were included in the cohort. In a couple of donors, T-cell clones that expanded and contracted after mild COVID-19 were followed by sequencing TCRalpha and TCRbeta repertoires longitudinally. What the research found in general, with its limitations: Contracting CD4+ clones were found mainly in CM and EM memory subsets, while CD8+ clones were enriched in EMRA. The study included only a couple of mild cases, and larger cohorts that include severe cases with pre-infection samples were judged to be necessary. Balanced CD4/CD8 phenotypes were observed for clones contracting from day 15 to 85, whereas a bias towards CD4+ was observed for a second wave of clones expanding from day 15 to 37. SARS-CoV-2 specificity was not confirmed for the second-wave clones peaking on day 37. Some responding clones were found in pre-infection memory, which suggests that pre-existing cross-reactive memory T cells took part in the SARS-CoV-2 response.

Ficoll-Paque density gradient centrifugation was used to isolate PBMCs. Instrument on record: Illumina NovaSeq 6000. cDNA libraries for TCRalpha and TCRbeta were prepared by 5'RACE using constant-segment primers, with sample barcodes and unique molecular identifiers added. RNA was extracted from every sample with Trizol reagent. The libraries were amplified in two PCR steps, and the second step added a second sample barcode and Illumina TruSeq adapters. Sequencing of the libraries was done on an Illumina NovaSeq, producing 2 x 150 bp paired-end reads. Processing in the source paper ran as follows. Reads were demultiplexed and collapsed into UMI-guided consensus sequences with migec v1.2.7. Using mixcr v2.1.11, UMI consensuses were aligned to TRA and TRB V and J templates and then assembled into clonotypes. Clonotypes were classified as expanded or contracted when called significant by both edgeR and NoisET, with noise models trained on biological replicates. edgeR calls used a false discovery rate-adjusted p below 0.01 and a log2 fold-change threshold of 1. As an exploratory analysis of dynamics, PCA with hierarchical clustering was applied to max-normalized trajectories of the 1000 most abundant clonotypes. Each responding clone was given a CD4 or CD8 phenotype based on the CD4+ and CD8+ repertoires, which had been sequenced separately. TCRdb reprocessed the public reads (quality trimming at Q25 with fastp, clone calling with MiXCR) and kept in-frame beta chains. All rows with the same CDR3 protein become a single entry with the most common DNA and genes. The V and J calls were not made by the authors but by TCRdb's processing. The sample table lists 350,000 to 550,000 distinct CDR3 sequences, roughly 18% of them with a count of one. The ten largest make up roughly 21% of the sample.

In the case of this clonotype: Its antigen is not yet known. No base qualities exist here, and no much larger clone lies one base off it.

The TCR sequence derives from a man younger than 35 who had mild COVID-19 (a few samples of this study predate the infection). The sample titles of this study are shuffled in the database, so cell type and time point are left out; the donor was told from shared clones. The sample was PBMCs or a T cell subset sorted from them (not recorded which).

Read as DNA, the sequence is TGCAGTGCTAGTAGCGGGGGGGCCGTCGATACGCAGTATTTT. Its product reads: CSASSGGAVDTQYF. The chain links TRBV20-1 with TRBJ2-3, with TRBD2 identical over 11 junction bases. Ends trimmed: V by 3 bases, J by 6 bases; bases unmatched to a gene: 5. CDR1 and CDR2 are drawn from the germline V gene (reference sequence): DFQATT, SNEGSKA. Taken from cysteine to phenylalanine, the CDR3 has 14 residues. Of the read, only the CDR3 DNA is kept; its 42 bases are in frame from base 1.